The entry below describes one T cell receptor beta chain. This sample stems from a study of shared T cell receptors in the human thymus. The CDR3 extends over 12 amino acids. CDR1 is SGDLS, CDR2 YYNGEE, per germline. With 5 bases clipped from V and 4 bases from J, the junction kept 1 base outside the gene matches. Libraries were prepared by immunoSEQ multiplex PCR; TCRdb keeps only in-frame clonotypes and omits some of them. The sample includes some 660,000 clones, around 87% of them seen just once. Separately, the same data were catalogued under a study of human thymus T cells. According to that study: The thymus was resected at corrective cardiac surgery.

The sample taken for sequencing was thymocytes. The sequence was obtained from a boy younger than two with a congenital heart defect. This chain links TRBV9 with TRBJ1-2; TRBD1 agrees at 8 bases. The CDR3 region has the DNA TGTGCCAGCAGAACAGGGGGCTATGGCTACACCTTC. It yields the protein CASRTGGYGYTF.